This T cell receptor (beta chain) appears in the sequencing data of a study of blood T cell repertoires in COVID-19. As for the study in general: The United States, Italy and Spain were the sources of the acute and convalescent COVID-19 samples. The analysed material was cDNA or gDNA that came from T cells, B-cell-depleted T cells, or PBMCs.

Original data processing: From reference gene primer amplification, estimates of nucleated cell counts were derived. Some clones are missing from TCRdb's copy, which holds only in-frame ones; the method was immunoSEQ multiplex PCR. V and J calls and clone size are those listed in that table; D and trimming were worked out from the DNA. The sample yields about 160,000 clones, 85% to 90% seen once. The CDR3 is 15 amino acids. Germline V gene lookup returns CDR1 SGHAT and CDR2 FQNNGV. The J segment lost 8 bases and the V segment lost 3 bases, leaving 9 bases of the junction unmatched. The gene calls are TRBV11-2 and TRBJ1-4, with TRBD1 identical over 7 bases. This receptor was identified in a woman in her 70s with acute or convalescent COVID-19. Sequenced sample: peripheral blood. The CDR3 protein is CASSFLTPGQEKLFF. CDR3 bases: TGTGCCAGCAGCTTTCTCACGCCGGGACAGGAAAAACTGTTTTTT.